This entry lists 20 T cell receptor beta chains sequenced from one sample in a study of cytomegalovirus exposure and HLA in healthy donors. PCR employed 60 Vbeta and 13 Jbeta primers. Sequencing used immunoSEQ multiplex PCR; TCRdb keeps in-frame clones, though not all of them. The repertoire includes 100,000 or so clones, 70% to 80% of them detected once, and about 4.3% sits in the top ten. Sequencing was carried out using PBMCs. Receptor source: a woman aged 18-29 years in good health and CMV-seropositive.

J is TRBJ2-7 and V is TRBV6-1; the match to TRBD1 covers 9 bases. Looked up from germline, CDR1 is MNHNS and CDR2 is SASEGT. The CDR3 consists of 15 residues. Trimming removed 3 bases from V and 5 bases from J; junction bases left unmatched: 8. The CDR3 DNA reads TGTGCCAGCAGTGATGGGGCAGGGACAGGGAACGAGCAGTACTTC. It translates to CASSDGAGTGNEQYF.

In DNA form, the CDR3 reads TGTGCCAGCAGGCCCGGGAAGGCAGATACGCAGTATTTT. Translation gives CASRPGKADTQYF. V usage is TRBV6-5 and J usage is TRBJ2-3, with D perhaps matching TRBD2 (5 bases). V was clipped by 6 bases and J by 4 bases, with 11 bases between them. The CDR3 has 13 residues. Germline V gene sequence: CDR1 MNHEY, CDR2 SVGAGI.

CDR3 coding DNA: TGTGCCAGTACCTGGAACACTGAAGCTTTCTTT. Translation: CASTWNTEAFF. This chain connects TRBV19 to TRBJ1-1; the D is unclear. CDR3 length: 11 amino acids. Germline lookup yields CDR1 LNHDA and CDR2 SQIVND (reference sequence). V was pared by 7 bases and J by 1 base, with 4 bases between.

This chain uses TRBV19 with TRBJ1-1; 11 bases are a match to TRBD1. The length of the CDR3 is 17 residues. Germline values: CDR1 LNHDA, CDR2 SQIVND (reference sequence). Trimming took 6 bases from V and 4 from J; bases not matched to a gene: 13. The CDR3 sequence is CASRPGTGGKERTEAFF. CDR3 DNA sequence: TGTGCCAGTAGACCCGGGACAGGGGGAAAAGAGCGCACTGAAGCTTTCTTT.

The rearrangement links TRBV28 to TRBJ1-2, with 7 nucleotides matching TRBD1. Trimming took 6 bases from V and 6 from J; bases not matched to a gene: 7. The V gene's germline CDR1 is MDHEN and CDR2 SYDVKM. The CDR3 is 13 residues long. CDR3 loop: CASSRQGRNGYTF. In DNA, the CDR3 is TGTGCCAGCAGCAGACAGGGACGAAATGGCTACACCTTC.

The J gene is TRBJ2-2, the V gene TRBV5-4; 8 nucleotides align to TRBD2. V lost 0 bases and J lost 4; bases outside the gene matches: 2. From germline, CDR1 is SGHNT and CDR2 YYREEE (reference sequence). This CDR3 spans 15 amino acids. The CDR3 region has the DNA TGTGCCAGCAGCTTGGCCCTAGCGGGCACCGGGGAGCTGTTTTTT. Its protein is CASSLALAGTGELFF. Full variable domain (outside the CDR3, taken from reference TRBV5-4 and TRBJ2-2): ETGVTQSPTHLIKTRGQQVTLRCSSQSGHNTVSWYQQALGQGPQFIFQYYREEENGRGNFPPRFSGLQFPNYSSELNVNALELDDSALYLCASSLALAGTGELFFGEGSRLTVL.

The genes are TRBV7-8 and TRBJ2-5; 12 bases match TRBD2. This CDR3 has 16 amino acids. Trimming took 5 bases from V and 4 from J; bases not matched to a gene: 8. Germline V CDR1 and CDR2: SGHVS, FQNEAQ. For the CDR3, the DNA is TGTGCCAGCAGCCCGAGACTAGCGGGAGATGGAGAGACCCAGTACTTC. This codes for CASSPRLAGDGETQYF.

The chain recombines TRBV6-5 with TRBJ2-3; D remains unclear. Germline CDR1 reads MNHEY; CDR2 reads SVGAGI. This CDR3 spans 12 amino acids. V was cut by 7 bases and J by 0 bases, with 5 bases left in between. The CDR3 DNA sequence: TGTGCCAGCACCTCTAGCACAGATACGCAGTATTTT. This encodes CASTSSTDTQYF.

The chain joins TRBV5-4 to TRBJ2-1, with 11 bases matching TRBD2. The CDR3 totals 15 residues. The V gene's germline CDR1 is SGHNT and CDR2 YYREEE (reference sequence). J was trimmed by 3 bases and V by 4 bases; bases with no gene match: 3. The CDR3 loop reads CASSAGTSGYNEQFF. The DNA of the CDR3 is TGTGCCAGCAGCGCCGGGACTAGCGGCTACAATGAGCAGTTCTTC.

In this sample, this clone turned up a few times. V and J are TRBV19 and TRBJ2-5, with D possibly being TRBD1 (6 bases). V was trimmed by 3 bases and J by 4 bases, leaving 18 bases between them. The CDR3 covers 16 residues. CDR1 and CDR2 from the germline V gene are LNHDA and SQIVND (reference sequence). The CDR3: CASSIITGSSGETQYF. The CDR3 region has the DNA TGTGCCAGTAGTATCATTACAGGGAGCTCCGGAGAGACCCAGTACTTC.

The rearrangement links TRBV5-1 to TRBJ2-5; D call uncertain. With 7 bases removed from V and 0 bases from J, the gap between germline ends came to 13 bases. The CDR3 has 14 amino acids. Germline CDR1 is SGHRS and CDR2 is YFSETQ. The chain's CDR3 is CASSPRHDQETQYF. DNA of the CDR3: TGCGCCAGCTCCCCGAGGCACGACCAAGAGACCCAGTACTTC.

V and J are TRBV6-1 and TRBJ1-4; D gene ambiguous. The CDR3 loop spans 15 amino acids. V was cut by 6 bases and J by 6 bases, with 17 bases left in between. In germline, CDR1 is MNHNS, CDR2 SASEGT. CDR3 loop: CASSPSDYIDEKLFF. The CDR3 region has the DNA TGTGCCAGCAGCCCCTCGGACTACATCGATGAAAAACTGTTTTTT.

This clone was seen only a few times. The chain employs TRBV4-3 and TRBJ2-5; 8 nucleotides match TRBD2. The CDR3 is 16 amino acids. The junction had 9 bases not matched to a gene; V was cut back by 0 bases and J by 6 bases. Germline V CDR1 and CDR2: LGHNA, YSLEER. The CDR3 DNA sequence: TGCGCCAGCAGCCAAGATACTTTCGGGGGGGGACAGACCCAGTACTTC. Translating it yields CASSQDTFGGGQTQYF.

The genes are TRBV29-1 and TRBJ1-5; no definite D call. Per the germline V gene, CDR1 is SQVTM and CDR2 is ANQGSEA. This CDR3 spans 12 amino acids. V was shortened by 5 bases and J by 5 bases, with 10 bases between the two germline ends. The CDR3 DNA is TGCAGCGTTCTCTTGGGAGATCAGCCCCAGCATTTT. It encodes CSVLLGDQPQHF.

This clone was observed a single time. The chain uses TRBV30 and TRBJ2-3, with TRBD2 identical over 8 bases. Germline-derived CDR1 and CDR2 are GTSNPN and SVGIG (reference sequence). The trim removed 2 bases at V and 7 bases at J, leaving 8 bases unmatched. CDR3 size: 14 residues. The DNA for the CDR3 is TGTGCCTGGAGTCCAGCGGGAGCTTCAAATACGCAGTATTTT. Its translation is CAWSPAGASNTQYF.

This clone is medium-sized (0.01 to 0.1%) within its sample. V gene TRBV4-3 combines with J gene TRBJ2-6, with D unclear. V lost 0 bases to trimming and J lost 0 bases, with 6 bases between them. From germline, CDR1 is LGHNA and CDR2 YSLEER. The CDR3 runs 16 residues. CDR3 nucleotides: TGCGCCAGCAGCCAAGACTACGGCTCTGGGGCCAACGTCCTGACTTTC. Translated: CASSQDYGSGANVLTF.

The rearrangement joins TRBV9 to TRBJ2-3, with TRBD2 identical over 8 bases. The CDR3 spans 17 residues. Per the germline V gene, CDR1 is SGDLS and CDR2 is YYNGEE. After removal of 3 bases from V and 4 bases from J, the junction contained 13 bases not matched to a gene. The CDR3 here is CASSALRQSGSADTQYF. CDR3 in DNA: TGTGCCAGCAGCGCTCTCCGGCAAAGCGGGAGTGCAGATACGCAGTATTTT.

This chain links TRBV11-3 with TRBJ1-1; possible D gene TRBD1, 5 bases. CDR3 size: 14 residues. Trimming cost V 2 bases and J 0 bases, with 7 bases left between them. The V gene's germline CDR1 is SGHNT and CDR2 YENEEA. DNA for the CDR3: TGTGCCAGCAGCTTATCAGGGATGAACACTGAAGCTTTCTTT. This gives the protein CASSLSGMNTEAFF.

The chain is built from TRBV15 and TRBJ1-3; TRBD1 matches 8 bases. From germline, CDR1 is LNHNV and CDR2 YYDKDF (reference sequence). The length of the CDR3 is 15 residues. V shed 4 bases and J 3 bases; nucleotides not matched to a gene: 5. CDR3 DNA: TGTGCCACCAGCATGGACAGGGTGGTTGGAAACACCATATATTTT. This encodes CATSMDRVVGNTIYF.

The sample holds one count of this clone. The rearrangement joins TRBV7-9 to TRBJ2-7; 9 nucleotides agree with TRBD1. From germline, CDR1 is SEHNR and CDR2 FQNEAQ (reference sequence). With V trimmed by 8 bases and J by 2 bases, 1 base remained unmatched. This CDR3 spans 12 amino acids. This CDR3 reads CASRQGAYEQYF. In DNA, the CDR3 is TGTGCCAGCCGACAGGGGGCCTACGAGCAGTACTTC.